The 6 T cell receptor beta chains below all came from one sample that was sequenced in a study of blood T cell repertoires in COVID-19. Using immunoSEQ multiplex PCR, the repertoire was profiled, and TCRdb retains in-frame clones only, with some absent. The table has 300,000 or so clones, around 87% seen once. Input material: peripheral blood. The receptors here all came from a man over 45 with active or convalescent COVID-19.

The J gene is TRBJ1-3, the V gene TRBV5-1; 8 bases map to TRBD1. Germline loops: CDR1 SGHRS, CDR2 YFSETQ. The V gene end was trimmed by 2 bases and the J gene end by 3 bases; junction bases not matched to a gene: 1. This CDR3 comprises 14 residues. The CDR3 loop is CASSFGQGGNTIYF. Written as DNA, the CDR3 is TGCGCCAGCAGCTTCGGACAGGGTGGAAACACCATATATTTT.

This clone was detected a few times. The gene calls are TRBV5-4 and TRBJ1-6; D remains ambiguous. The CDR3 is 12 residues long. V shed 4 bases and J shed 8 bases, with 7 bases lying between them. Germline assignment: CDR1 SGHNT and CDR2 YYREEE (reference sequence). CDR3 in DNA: TGTGCCAGCAGCCTACCCCATTCACCCCTCCACTTT. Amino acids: CASSLPHSPLHF. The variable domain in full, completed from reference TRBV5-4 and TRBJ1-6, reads ETGVTQSPTHLIKTRGQQVTLRCSSQSGHNTVSWYQQALGQGPQFIFQYYREEENGRGNFPPRFSGLQFPNYSSELNVNALELDDSALYLCASSLPHSPLHFGNGTRLTVT.

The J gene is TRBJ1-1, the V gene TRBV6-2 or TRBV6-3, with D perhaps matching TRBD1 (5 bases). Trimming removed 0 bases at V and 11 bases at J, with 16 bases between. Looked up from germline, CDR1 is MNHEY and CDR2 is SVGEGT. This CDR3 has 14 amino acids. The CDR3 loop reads CASSYSNLRGEAFF. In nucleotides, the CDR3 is TGTGCCAGCAGTTACTCGAATTTACGGGGGGAGGCTTTCTTT.

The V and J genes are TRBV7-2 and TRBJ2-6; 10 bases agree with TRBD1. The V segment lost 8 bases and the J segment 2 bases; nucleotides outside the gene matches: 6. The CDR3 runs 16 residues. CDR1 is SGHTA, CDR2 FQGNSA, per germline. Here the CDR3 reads CASLRQGAAGANVLTF. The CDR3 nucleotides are TGTGCCAGCCTCAGACAGGGGGCGGCTGGGGCCAACGTCCTGACTTTC.

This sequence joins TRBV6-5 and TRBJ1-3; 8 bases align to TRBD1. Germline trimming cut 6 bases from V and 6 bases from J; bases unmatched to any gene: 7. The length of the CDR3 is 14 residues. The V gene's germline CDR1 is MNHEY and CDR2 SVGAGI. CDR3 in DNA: TGTGCCAGCAGACGACAGGGGATGGAAAACACCATATATTTT. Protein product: CASRRQGMENTIYF.

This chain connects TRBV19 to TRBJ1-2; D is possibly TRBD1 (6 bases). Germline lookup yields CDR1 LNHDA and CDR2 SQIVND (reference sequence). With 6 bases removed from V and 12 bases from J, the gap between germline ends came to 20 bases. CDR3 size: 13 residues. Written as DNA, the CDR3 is TGTGCCAGTAGATCGGTAGGGGGTTACGAAAACACCTTC. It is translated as CASRSVGGYENTF.